Below are 21 T cell receptor beta chains sequenced from a single sample in a study of siplizumab effects on memory and regulatory T cells (dated by TCRdb to the late 2010s). The library came from the immunoSEQ multiplex PCR assay. TCRdb holds this immuneACCESS table with in-frame rearrangements only. Some clones are missing; in checked studies, unresolved V genes explain under half, and the rest has no known cause. The sample table lists about 70,000 clones, over 75% of them with a count of one. 1.5% to 2% of the sample is in the top ten clones. The specimen was Tregs sorted from blood. These receptors were collected from a human donor in good health.

This clone was observed once. The chain joins TRBV5-6 to TRBJ1-6; a possible D gene is TRBD1 (5 bases). There are 15 residues in the CDR3. Germline assignment: CDR1 SGHDT and CDR2 YYEEEE. The ends were cut back, 4 bases at V and 8 bases at J, with 16 bases in the middle. The CDR3: CASSGTGGFDSPLHF. In DNA form, the CDR3 reads TGTGCCAGCAGCGGGACCGGGGGATTTGATTCACCCCTCCACTTT.

The chain recombines TRBV10-3 with TRBJ2-1; 7 positions match TRBD2. Germline CDR1 ENHRY, CDR2 SYGVKD. J gave up 7 bases and V 3 bases, and 0 bases lay outside the gene matches. CDR3 size: 12 residues. CDR3 in amino acids: CAISEAGNEQFF. CDR3 bases: TGTGCCATCAGTGAAGCGGGAAATGAGCAGTTCTTC.

The CDR3 DNA sequence: TGCGCCAGTCGCTGGACAGGGGGAGGCACTGAAGCTTTCTTT. Translated: CASRWTGGGTEAFF. The chain is built from TRBV5-1 and TRBJ1-1; 10 bases agree with TRBD1. The CDR3 is made up of 14 amino acids. The germline V gene encodes CDR1 SGHRS and CDR2 YFSETQ. Trimming took 8 bases from V and 4 from J; bases not matched to a gene: 8. The full variable domain, its missing parts supplied by reference TRBV5-1 and TRBJ1-1, is KAGVTQTPRYLIKTRGQQVTLSCSPISGHRSVSWYQQTPGQGLQFLFEYFSETQRNKGNFPGRFSGRQFSNSRSEMNVSTLELGDSALYLCASRWTGGGTEAFFGQGTRLTVV.

This sequence joins TRBV4-3 and TRBJ2-7; the D call may be TRBD1 or TRBD2 (6 bases each). The germline CDR1 and CDR2 sequences are LGHNA and YSLEER. The CDR3 loop spans 13 amino acids. Trimming removed 4 bases at V and 6 bases at J, with 13 bases between. The CDR3 DNA reads TGCGCCAGCAGCCGCCAACAGGGAGGCGAGCAGTACTTC. Translating gives CASSRQQGGEQYF.

This rearrangement joins TRBV6-5 to TRBJ2-5; D gene unclear. This CDR3 spans 14 amino acids. Germline V gives CDR1 MNHEY, CDR2 SVGAGI. The V and J ends lost 3 bases and 0 bases respectively, with 8 bases between them. The CDR3 loop reads CASSYGPYQETQYF. In DNA form, the CDR3 reads TGTGCCAGCAGTTATGGGCCCTACCAAGAGACCCAGTACTTC.

This clone was observed once. The chain is built from TRBV15 and TRBJ2-7; D unresolved. CDR1 is LNHNV and CDR2 is YYDKDF in the germline V gene (reference sequence). The CDR3 totals 16 residues. With 0 bases removed from V and 2 bases from J, the gap between germline ends came to 14 bases. The CDR3 nucleotides read TGTGCCACCAGCAGAGAGGTAGTAGACTGGGCCTACGAGCAGTACTTC. It specifies CATSREVVDWAYEQYF. Supplemented by reference TRBV15 and TRBJ2-7, the full variable domain reads DAMVIQNPRYQVTQFGKPVTLSCSQTLNHNVMYWYQQKSSQAPKLLFHYYDKDFNNEADTPDNFQSRRPNTSFCFLDIRSPGLGDTAMYLCATSREVVDWAYEQYFGPGTRLTVT.

The chain employs TRBV7-9 and TRBJ1-2; D unresolved. The CDR3 contains 13 residues. Germline-derived CDR1 and CDR2 are SEHNR and FQNEAQ (reference sequence). Trimming removed 5 bases from V and 6 bases from J, with 13 bases in between. The CDR3 region has the DNA TGTGCCAGCAGCCCCCTTGGGAGGAATGGCTACACCTTC. This translates into CASSPLGRNGYTF.

This chain joins TRBV7-8 and TRBJ2-7; 9 bases map to TRBD1. The CDR3 consists of 14 residues. V shed 5 bases and J 4 bases; nucleotides not matched to a gene: 6. Germline V CDR1 and CDR2: SGHVS, FQNEAQ. The CDR3 loop reads CASSRGQGRYEQYF. DNA for the CDR3: TGTGCCAGCAGCCGGGGACAGGGCCGTTACGAGCAGTACTTC.

V is TRBV30 and J is TRBJ2-3, with D uncertain. V gave up 0 bases and J gave up 5 bases, with 3 bases separating them. The CDR3 is made up of 11 amino acids. From germline, CDR1 is GTSNPN and CDR2 SVGIG (reference sequence). The CDR3 nucleotides read TGTGCCTGGAGTGTGAAAGATACGCAGTATTTT. This gives the protein CAWSVKDTQYF.

V usage is TRBV12-5 and J usage is TRBJ2-1; D possibly corresponds to TRBD1 (6 bases). V was trimmed by 3 bases and J by 8 bases, leaving 17 bases between them. Germline lookup yields CDR1 LGHNT and CDR2 FRNRAP. The CDR3 totals 15 residues. CDR3 residues: CASGFAGTTIHEQFF. The CDR3 nucleotides are TGTGCTAGTGGTTTCGCCGGGACAACCATCCATGAGCAGTTCTTC.

This sequence joins TRBV7-9 and TRBJ2-3; 7 bases line up with TRBD2. The CDR3 is 14 amino acids. V was pared by 7 bases and J by 3 bases, with 7 bases of the junction left unmatched. CDR1 and CDR2 (germline): SEHNR, FQNEAQ (reference sequence). The DNA of the CDR3 is TGTGCCAGCAAGGAGTGGGGGGGGACAGATACGCAGTATTTT. It specifies CASKEWGGTDTQYF.

This clone was recorded only once. The rearrangement joins TRBV27 to TRBJ2-5, with D perhaps matching TRBD2 (6 bases). The V and J ends lost 4 bases and 5 bases respectively, with 8 bases between them. Per germline, CDR1 MNHEY and CDR2 SMNVEV (reference sequence). The CDR3 totals 12 residues. DNA for the CDR3: TGTGCCAGCAGTTCCCGGGGGGAGACCCAGTACTTC. It is translated as CASSSRGETQYF.

The V call is TRBV5-1, the J call TRBJ2-7, with TRBD2 identical over 11 bases. The germline gives CDR1 SGHRS, CDR2 YFSETQ. Trimming took 4 bases from V and 6 from J; bases not matched to a gene: 9. CDR3 size: 15 residues. CDR3 loop: CASSLGLAEASEQYF. The CDR3 nucleotides read TGCGCCAGCAGCCTGGGACTAGCGGAGGCATCCGAGCAGTACTTC. The full variable domain, rest sourced from reference TRBV5-1 and TRBJ2-7, is KAGVTQTPRYLIKTRGQQVTLSCSPISGHRSVSWYQQTPGQGLQFLFEYFSETQRNKGNFPGRFSGRQFSNSRSEMNVSTLELGDSALYLCASSLGLAEASEQYFGPGTRLTVT.

The chain recombines TRBV6-5 with TRBJ1-3; unclear D gene. With 2 bases removed from V and 1 base from J, the gap between germline ends came to 6 bases. The CDR3 runs 14 residues. The germline CDR1 and CDR2 sequences are MNHEY and SVGAGI. The CDR3 loop reads CASSYKESGNTIYF. CDR3 DNA sequence: TGTGCCAGCAGTTACAAAGAATCTGGAAACACCATATATTTT.

The chain carries TRBV7-2 and TRBJ2-6, with TRBD2 as a possible D gene (5 bases). Trimming took off 2 bases at V and 2 bases at J, with 10 bases between the two ends. The CDR3 loop spans 16 amino acids. Germline lookup yields CDR1 SGHTA and CDR2 FQGNSA. This CDR3 reads CASSLSGRTGANVLTF. DNA of the CDR3: TGTGCCAGCAGCTTAAGCGGAAGAACTGGGGCCAACGTCCTGACTTTC.

The rearrangement joins TRBV6-6 to TRBJ2-7; 9 nucleotides align to TRBD1. The CDR3 spans 15 residues. V lost 6 bases to trimming and J lost 5 bases; unmatched junction nucleotides: 11. Germline-derived CDR1 and CDR2 are MNHNY and SVGAGI (reference sequence). CDR3 sequence: CASSPHRDRVHEQYF. DNA of the CDR3: TGTGCCAGCAGCCCTCACCGGGACAGGGTCCACGAGCAGTACTTC.

This clone occurred once. The chain is built from TRBV2 and TRBJ2-7; 7 positions agree with TRBD1. Germline V gives CDR1 SNHLY, CDR2 FYNNEI. V was clipped by 4 bases and J by 5 bases; unmatched bases: 5. The CDR3 spans 13 residues. CDR3 loop: CASSVRQGDEQYF. The CDR3 region has the DNA TGTGCCAGCAGTGTCCGACAGGGTGACGAGCAGTACTTC.

The CDR3 spells CASSLRDRGGHVPDTQYF. The CDR3 nucleotides are TGCGCCAGCAGCTTACGGGACAGGGGGGGTCATGTCCCAGATACGCAGTATTTT. This chain links TRBV5-1 with TRBJ2-3; 11 bases line up with TRBD1. The V and J ends lost 2 bases and 4 bases, in that order; junction bases with no gene match: 12. CDR3 length equals 18 residues. In germline, CDR1 is SGHRS, CDR2 YFSETQ.

This clone was observed a single time. The chain has TRBV19 and TRBJ2-5; 11 positions match TRBD2. J was trimmed by 3 bases and V by 4 bases; bases with no gene match: 1. The CDR3 has 14 amino acids. From germline, CDR1 is LNHDA and CDR2 SQIVND (reference sequence). This CDR3 is CASSRGLAEETQYF. The DNA of the CDR3 is TGTGCCAGTAGTAGGGGACTAGCGGAAGAGACCCAGTACTTC.

This clone appeared a single time. This chain uses TRBV6-1 with TRBJ1-5; D is possibly TRBD1 (5 bases). CDR1 is MNHNS, CDR2 SASEGT, per germline. This CDR3 contains 15 residues. V lost 7 bases and J 0 bases, leaving 13 bases between the germline ends. In nucleotides, the CDR3 is TGTGCCAGCACCCCCGGGGGATATAGCAATCAGCCCCAGCATTTT. Encoded protein: CASTPGGYSNQPQHF.

The genes are TRBV5-1 and TRBJ2-5, with 10 nucleotides matching TRBD2. The CDR3 totals 15 residues. The V gene end was trimmed by 1 base and the J gene end by 6 bases; junction bases not matched to a gene: 6. CDR1 and CDR2 from the germline V gene are SGHRS and YFSETQ. In DNA form, the CDR3 reads TGCGCCAGCAGCTTGCTAAGCGGGAGGGGAAAGACCCAGTACTTC. Protein: CASSLLSGRGKTQYF.